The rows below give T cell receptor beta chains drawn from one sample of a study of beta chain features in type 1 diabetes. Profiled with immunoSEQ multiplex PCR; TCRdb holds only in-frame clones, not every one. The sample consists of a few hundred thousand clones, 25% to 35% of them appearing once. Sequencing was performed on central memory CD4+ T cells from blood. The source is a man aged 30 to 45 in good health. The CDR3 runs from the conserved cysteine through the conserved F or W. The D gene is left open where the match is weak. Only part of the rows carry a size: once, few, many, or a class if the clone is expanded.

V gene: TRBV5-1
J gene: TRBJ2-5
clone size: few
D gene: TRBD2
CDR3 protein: CASSEGGTSGETQYF
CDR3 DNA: TGCGCCAGCAGCGAAGGGGGGACTAGCGGAGAGACCCAGTACTTC

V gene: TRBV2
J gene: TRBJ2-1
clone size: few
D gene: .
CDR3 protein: CASTPGRLYNEQFF
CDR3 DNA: TGTGCCAGCACCCCGGGAAGGCTGTACAATGAGCAGTTCTTC

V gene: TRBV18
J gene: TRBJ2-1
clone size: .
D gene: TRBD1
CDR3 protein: CASSPGTAYNEQFF
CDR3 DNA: TGTGCCAGCTCCCCCGGGACAGCCTACAATGAGCAGTTCTTC

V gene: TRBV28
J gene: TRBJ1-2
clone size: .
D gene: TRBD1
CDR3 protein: CASSLSGQPKDGYTF
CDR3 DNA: TGTGCCAGCAGTTTATCGGGACAGCCTAAGGATGGCTACACCTTC

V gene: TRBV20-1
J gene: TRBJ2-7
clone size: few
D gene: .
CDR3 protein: CSANRAYEQYF
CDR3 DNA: TGCAGTGCTAACAGGGCCTACGAGCAGTACTTC

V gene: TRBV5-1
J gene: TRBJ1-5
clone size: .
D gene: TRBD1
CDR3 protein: CASSLNTGANQPQHF
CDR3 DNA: TGCGCCAGCAGCTTGAATACAGGGGCCAATCAGCCCCAGCATTTT

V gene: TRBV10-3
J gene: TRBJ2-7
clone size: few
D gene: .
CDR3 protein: CAIRGTGYEQYF
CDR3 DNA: TGTGCCATCAGGGGGACTGGCTACGAGCAGTACTTC

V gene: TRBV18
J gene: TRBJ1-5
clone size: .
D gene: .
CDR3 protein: CASSPDGGLGQPQHF
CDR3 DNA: TGTGCCAGCTCGCCCGATGGAGGACTAGGTCAGCCCCAGCATTTT

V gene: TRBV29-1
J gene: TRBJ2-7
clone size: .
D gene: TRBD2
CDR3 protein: CSVRLAGGSYEQYF
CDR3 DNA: TGCAGCGTCCGATTAGCGGGGGGCTCCTACGAGCAGTACTTC

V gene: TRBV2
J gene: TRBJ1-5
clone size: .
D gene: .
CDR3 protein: CASSEMEGFDQPQHF
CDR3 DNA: TGTGCCAGCAGTGAAATGGAAGGGTTCGATCAGCCCCAGCATTTT

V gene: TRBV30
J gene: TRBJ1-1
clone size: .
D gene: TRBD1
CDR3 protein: CAWTNRLWGQSSPEAFF
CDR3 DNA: TGTGCCTGGACCAACCGCCTTTGGGGACAGTCCAGCCCTGAAGCTTTCTTT

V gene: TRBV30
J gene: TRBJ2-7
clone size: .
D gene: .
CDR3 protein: CAWGGPSYEQYF
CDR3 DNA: TGTGCCTGGGGGGGACCGAGCTACGAGCAGTACTTC

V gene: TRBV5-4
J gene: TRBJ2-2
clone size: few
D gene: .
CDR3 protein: CASSLEVTGELFF
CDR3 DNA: TGTGCCAGCAGCTTGGAGGTGACCGGGGAGCTGTTTTTT

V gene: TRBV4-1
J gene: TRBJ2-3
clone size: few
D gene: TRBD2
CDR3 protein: CASSQAASGGKDTQYF
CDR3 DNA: TGCGCCAGCAGCCAAGCGGCTAGCGGGGGGAAGGATACGCAGTATTTT

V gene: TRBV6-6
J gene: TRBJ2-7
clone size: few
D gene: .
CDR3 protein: CASSSQGSSYEQYF
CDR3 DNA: TGTGCCAGCAGCTCACAGGGATCTTCCTACGAGCAGTACTTC

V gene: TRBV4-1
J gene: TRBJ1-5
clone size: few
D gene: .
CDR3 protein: CASSQEWRNQPQHF
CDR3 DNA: TGCGCCAGCAGCCAAGAATGGCGCAATCAGCCCCAGCATTTT

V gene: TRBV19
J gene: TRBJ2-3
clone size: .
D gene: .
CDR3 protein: CASSPPSDTQYF
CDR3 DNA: TGTGCCAGTAGTCCACCCTCAGATACGCAGTATTTT

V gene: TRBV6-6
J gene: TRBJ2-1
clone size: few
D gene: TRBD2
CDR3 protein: CASILDGTSGPNWIF
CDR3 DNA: TGTGCCAGCATTCTAGACGGGACTAGTGGCCCCAACTGGATCTTC

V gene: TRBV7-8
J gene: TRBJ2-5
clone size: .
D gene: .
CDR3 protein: CASSLWGPPIQETQYF
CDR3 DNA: TGTGCCAGCAGCTTGTGGGGACCCCCTATCCAAGAGACCCAGTACTTC

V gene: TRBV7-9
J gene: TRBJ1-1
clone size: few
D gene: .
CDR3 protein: CASSLRSSTTEAFF
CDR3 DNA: TGTGCCAGCAGCTTGAGGAGCTCGACCACTGAAGCTTTCTTT

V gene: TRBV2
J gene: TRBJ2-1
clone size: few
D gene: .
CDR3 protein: CASSDLLAANNEQFF
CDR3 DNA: TGTGCCAGCAGTGACCTACTAGCCGCCAACAATGAGCAGTTCTTC

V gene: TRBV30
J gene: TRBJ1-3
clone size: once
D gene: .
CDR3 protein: CAWTGDSRPGNTIYF
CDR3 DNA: TGTGCCTGGACCGGCGACAGCCGACCTGGAAACACCATATATTTT

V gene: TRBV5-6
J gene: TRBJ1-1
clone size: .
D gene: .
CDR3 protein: CASSLKGGTEAFF
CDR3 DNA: TGTGCCAGCAGCTTGAAGGGAGGTACTGAAGCTTTCTTT

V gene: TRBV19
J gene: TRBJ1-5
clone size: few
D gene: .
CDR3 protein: CASSIRGNQPQHF
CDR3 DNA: TGTGCCAGTAGTATCAGGGGCAATCAGCCCCAGCATTTT

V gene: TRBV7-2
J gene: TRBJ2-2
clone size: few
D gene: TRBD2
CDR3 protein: CASSLGLAGVYDTGELFF
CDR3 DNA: TGTGCCAGCAGCTTGGGACTAGCGGGAGTCTATGACACCGGGGAGCTGTTTTTT

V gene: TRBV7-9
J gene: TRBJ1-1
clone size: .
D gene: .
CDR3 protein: CASSLGPFREAFF
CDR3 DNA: TGTGCCAGCAGCTTGGGGCCCTTCAGGGAAGCTTTCTTT

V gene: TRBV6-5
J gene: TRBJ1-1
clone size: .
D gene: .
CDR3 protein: CATKLRTRNTEAFF
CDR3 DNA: TGTGCCACCAAGCTCAGGACGCGGAACACTGAAGCTTTCTTT

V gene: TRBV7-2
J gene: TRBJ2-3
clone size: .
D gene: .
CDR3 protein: CASRRGGGSETDTQYF
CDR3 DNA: TGTGCCAGCAGAAGAGGGGGTGGGAGTGAGACAGATACGCAGTATTTT

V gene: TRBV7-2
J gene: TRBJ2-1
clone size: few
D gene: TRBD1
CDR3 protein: CASSLTGGNRDEQFF
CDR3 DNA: TGTGCCAGCAGCCTGACAGGGGGGAATAGGGATGAGCAGTTCTTC